Presented here are 30 T cell receptor beta chains from one specimen sequenced in a study of cytomegalovirus exposure and HLA in healthy donors. This PCR relied on a set of 60 Vbeta primers and 13 Jbeta primers. Clones were read by immunoSEQ multiplex PCR, and TCRdb kept only the in-frame ones, dropping some. The sample comprises more than 90,000 clones, roughly three quarters of which are singletons, and 0.7% to 0.85% rests with the top ten. Material for sequencing was PBMCs. The receptors here all came from a woman aged 60 to 75 in good health and CMV-seronegative.

This sequence joins TRBV7-2 and TRBJ2-1; no clear D. Trimming took 0 bases from V and 4 from J, leaving 16 bases between them. The CDR3 extends over 17 amino acids. Germline V lookup: CDR1 SGHTA, CDR2 FQGNSA. CDR3 sequence (DNA): TGTGCCAGCAGCTTAGCTTATTCGAGTCCTAATTACAATGAGCAGTTCTTC. Translation: CASSLAYSSPNYNEQFF.

The rearrangement joins TRBV19 to TRBJ1-1; D is unresolved. Germline V gene data show CDR1 as LNHDA and CDR2 as SQIVND (reference sequence). Trimming shortened V by 5 bases and J by 1 base, and 8 bases separated the two germline ends. This CDR3 region has 13 residues. The DNA for the CDR3 is TGTGCCAGTAGTTCCACACCGAACACTGAAGCTTTCTTT. This sequence encodes CASSSTPNTEAFF.

This clone was detected only once. J is TRBJ2-5 and V is TRBV18; a weak D match, TRBD2 (6 bases). Germline assignment: CDR1 KGHSH and CDR2 LQKENI. Trimming pared 6 bases from V and 0 bases from J, leaving 11 bases between. This CDR3 contains 14 residues. CDR3 sequence (DNA): TGTGCCAGCTCCCTAGCGAGTAACCAAGAGACCCAGTACTTC. Translated, it gives CASSLASNQETQYF.

The chain employs TRBV30 and TRBJ2-7; TRBD1 might be the D (5 bases). V lost 2 bases and J lost 6, with 14 bases in between. Germline V gene lookup returns CDR1 GTSNPN and CDR2 SVGIG (reference sequence). The CDR3 totals 13 residues. CDR3 in amino acids: CAWSFAGSGEQYF. In nucleotides, the CDR3 is TGTGCCTGGAGTTTTGCAGGGTCCGGCGAGCAGTACTTC.

The CDR3 region has the DNA TGTGCCAGCAGTTACAAAGACAGGGGAATCAACGAGCAGTACTTC. Its protein is CASSYKDRGINEQYF. This chain connects TRBV6-5 to TRBJ2-7, with TRBD1 matching over 8 bases. This CDR3 has 15 amino acids. Germline-derived CDR1 and CDR2 are MNHEY and SVGAGI. Unmatched junction bases numbered 8, after V lost 2 bases and J lost 5 bases.

V usage is TRBV30 and J usage is TRBJ2-1; D perhaps matches TRBD2 (5 bases). The CDR3 is made up of 16 amino acids. Germline V gene data show CDR1 as GTSNPN and CDR2 as SVGIG (reference sequence). Deletions cut 3 bases from V and 1 base from J, with 16 bases between. In nucleotides, the CDR3 is TGTGCCTGGAGAAAAACCCGGGGTACTTCCTACAATGAGCAGTTCTTC. It is translated as CAWRKTRGTSYNEQFF. The full variable domain, completed using reference TRBV30 and TRBJ2-1, is SQTIHQWPATLVQPVGSPLSLECTVEGTSNPNLYWYRQAAGRGLQLLFYSVGIGQISSEVPQNLSASRPQDRQFILSSKKLLLSDSGFYLCAWRKTRGTSYNEQFFGPGTRLTVL.

The V gene is TRBV4-3, the J gene TRBJ2-3, with 8 bases fitting TRBD2. CDR3 size: 17 residues. V was clipped by 0 bases and J by 1 base; unmatched bases: 6. Per the germline V gene, CDR1 is LGHNA and CDR2 is YSLEER. For the CDR3, the DNA is TGCGCCAGCAGCCAAGAAGGACTAGCTTGGGGCACAGATACGCAGTATTTT. Its translation: CASSQEGLAWGTDTQYF.

The V call is TRBV5-1, the J call TRBJ2-7, with D tentatively TRBD2 (6 bases). This CDR3 comprises 13 residues. Germline V gives CDR1 SGHRS, CDR2 YFSETQ. V was clipped by 0 bases and J by 10 bases, with 14 bases between them. The CDR3 is CASSLEDGGNQYF. The CDR3 nucleotides are TGCGCCAGCAGCTTGGAGGATGGGGGGAACCAGTACTTC. Combining the CDR3 with reference TRBV5-1 and TRBJ2-7 gives the whole variable domain KAGVTQTPRYLIKTRGQQVTLSCSPISGHRSVSWYQQTPGQGLQFLFEYFSETQRNKGNFPGRFSGRQFSNSRSEMNVSTLELGDSALYLCASSLEDGGNQYFGPGTRLTVT.

This clone has more than one count but fewer than ten. V is TRBV25-1 and J is TRBJ1-1, with 8 bases aligning to TRBD1. Germline lookup yields CDR1 MGHDK and CDR2 SYGVNS. The CDR3 has 12 amino acids. Trimming at V came to 5 bases and at J to 10 bases, leaving 6 bases not matched to a gene. The CDR3 coding sequence is TGTGCCAGCAGTTCCGGACAGGGTCGAGCTTTCTTT. It encodes CASSSGQGRAFF.

The V call is TRBV7-8, the J call TRBJ1-1, with 7 positions matching TRBD1. The CDR3 runs 14 residues. Looked up from germline, CDR1 is SGHVS and CDR2 is FQNEAQ. V dropped 5 bases and J dropped 2; count of bases not matched to a gene: 5. The CDR3 sequence is CASSPGTVNTEAFF. CDR3 coding DNA: TGTGCCAGCAGCCCAGGGACAGTTAACACTGAAGCTTTCTTT.

The chain is built from TRBV29-1 and TRBJ2-2, with TRBD1 matching 8 bases. V shed 4 bases and J 0 bases; nucleotides not matched to a gene: 1. Per germline, CDR1 SQVTM and CDR2 ANQGSEA. The CDR3 covers 14 residues. DNA for the CDR3: TGCAGCGTTGCCAGGGGGCCGAACACCGGGGAGCTGTTTTTT. Residues: CSVARGPNTGELFF.

This clone is a singleton in its sample. The chain links TRBV6-7 to TRBJ2-7; a weak D match, TRBD1 (5 bases). TRBV6-7 is marked as an open reading frame, function uncertain. The V and J ends lost 2 bases and 0 bases respectively, with 14 bases between them. This CDR3 is built from 16 residues. CDR3 sequence: CASSYPPPTGSYEQYF. The CDR3 coding sequence is TGTGCCAGCAGTTACCCCCCCCCAACAGGCTCCTACGAGCAGTACTTC.

The V call is TRBV9, the J call TRBJ1-2; 8 positions match TRBD1. V was pared by 0 bases and J by 6 bases, with 7 bases of the junction left unmatched. This CDR3 comprises 15 residues. Germline assignment: CDR1 SGDLS and CDR2 YYNGEE. The CDR3 nucleotides read TGTGCCAGCAGCGTAGAGGGCAGGGGGCTTGATGGCTACACCTTC. This translates into CASSVEGRGLDGYTF. Using reference TRBV9 and TRBJ1-2 for the parts outside the CDR3, the full variable domain is DSGVTQTPKHLITATGQRVTLRCSPRSGDLSVYWYQQSLDQGLQFLIQYYNGEERAKGNILERFSAQQFPDLHSELNLSSLELGDSALYFCASSVEGRGLDGYTFGSGTRLTVV.

The table lists this clone with a count of one. This chain joins TRBV6-5 and TRBJ1-2, with 8 bases aligning to TRBD1. Looked up from germline, CDR1 is MNHEY and CDR2 is SVGAGI. The J segment lost 5 bases and the V segment lost 5 bases, leaving 4 bases of the junction unmatched. The CDR3 spans 13 residues. The CDR3: CASSGQGFYGYTF. The CDR3 DNA follows: TGTGCCAGCAGTGGACAGGGTTTTTATGGCTACACCTTC.

This clone turned up a few times. This sequence joins TRBV4-3 and TRBJ1-4; TRBD1 matches at 7 bases. CDR3 size: 17 residues. J was trimmed by 8 bases and V by 4 bases; bases with no gene match: 16. The V gene's germline CDR1 is LGHNA and CDR2 YSLEER. The CDR3 nucleotides are TGCGCCAGCAGCCCCCACGGAGGGGGCAGGGAAGGGGAAAAACTGTTTTTT. This codes for CASSPHGGGREGEKLFF.

The sample holds one count of this clone. The rearrangement links TRBV7-2 to TRBJ2-5, with D possibly TRBD2 on 5 matching bases. Germline V gives CDR1 SGHTA, CDR2 FQGNSA. The germline V and J ends were trimmed by 1 base and 3 bases, with 12 bases remaining between them. This CDR3 is 15 amino acids long. CDR3 bases: TGTGCCAGCAGCTTAGATTTCGGGGAAGAAGAGACCCAGTACTTC. This encodes CASSLDFGEEETQYF.

The chain uses TRBV28 and TRBJ1-2; 9 positions agree with TRBD1. Germline V gene data show CDR1 as MDHEN and CDR2 as SYDVKM. The CDR3 consists of 13 residues. V shed 6 bases, J shed 5 bases, and the junction held 4 bases outside the gene matches. The CDR3 loop is CASSRDRAYGYTF. For the CDR3, the DNA is TGTGCCAGCAGCAGGGACAGGGCTTATGGCTACACCTTC.

This clone showed up just once. The chain carries TRBV5-4 and TRBJ2-1, with 10 bases matching TRBD1. V shed 1 base and J 9 bases; nucleotides not matched to a gene: 7. This CDR3 is 15 amino acids long. The germline CDR1 and CDR2 sequences are SGHNT and YYREEE (reference sequence). DNA of the CDR3: TGTGCCAGCAGCTTGATCGACGACAGGGGGCGTGAGCAGTTCTTC. Protein product: CASSLIDDRGREQFF.

The chain combines TRBV9 with TRBJ2-7; TRBD2 is a possible D gene (6 bases). V was clipped by 0 bases and J by 2 bases, with 15 bases between them. Per germline, CDR1 SGDLS and CDR2 YYNGEE. The CDR3 loop spans 16 amino acids. The CDR3 spells CASSVEGSGYPYEQYF. The CDR3 nucleotides are TGTGCCAGCAGCGTAGAAGGGAGCGGGTACCCCTACGAGCAGTACTTC.

The rearrangement joins TRBV27 to TRBJ1-1; D gene uncertain. Trimming removed 2 bases at V and 0 bases at J, with 10 bases between. Germline V gene data show CDR1 as MNHEY and CDR2 as SMNVEV (reference sequence). The CDR3 contains 15 residues. Here the CDR3 reads CASSLQYSLNTEAFF. The CDR3 region has the DNA TGTGCCAGCAGTTTACAGTACAGTTTGAACACTGAAGCTTTCTTT.

The chain links TRBV9 to TRBJ2-5; D not resolved. V was pared by 1 base and J by 2 bases, with 6 bases between. The germline gives CDR1 SGDLS, CDR2 YYNGEE. CDR3 length: 13 amino acids. The CDR3 sequence: CASSVSYQETQYF. CDR3 nucleotide sequence: TGTGCCAGCAGCGTAAGCTATCAAGAGACCCAGTACTTC.

V gene TRBV6-5 combines with J gene TRBJ2-1; 7 bases line up with TRBD1. Trimming at V came to 8 bases and at J to 4 bases, leaving 8 bases not matched to a gene. Germline lookup yields CDR1 MNHEY and CDR2 SVGAGI. The CDR3 is made up of 14 amino acids. The CDR3 loop is CASSSGQRYNEQFF. The CDR3 DNA reads TGTGCCAGCTCCTCGGGACAGAGATACAATGAGCAGTTCTTC.

The V and J genes are TRBV6-5 and TRBJ1-4; possible D gene TRBD1, 6 bases. V lost 0 bases, J lost 7 bases, and 12 bases lay in between. This CDR3 is 15 amino acids long. CDR1 MNHEY and CDR2 SVGAGI come from the germline V gene. The CDR3, as DNA: TGTGCCAGCAGTTACTCGGGCCAGGGGCCTGAAAAACTGTTTTTT. Translating it yields CASSYSGQGPEKLFF.

The rearrangement joins TRBV9 to TRBJ1-5; TRBD1 agrees at 12 bases. V was clipped by 3 bases and J by 7 bases; unmatched bases: 5. The CDR3 has 15 amino acids. The germline V gene has CDR1 SGDLS and CDR2 YYNGEE. CDR3 nucleotides: TGTGCCAGCAGCGAGGGGACAGGGGGCTGGCAGCCCCAGCATTTT. This sequence encodes CASSEGTGGWQPQHF. Drawing the rest from reference TRBV9 and TRBJ1-5, the complete variable domain is DSGVTQTPKHLITATGQRVTLRCSPRSGDLSVYWYQQSLDQGLQFLIQYYNGEERAKGNILERFSAQQFPDLHSELNLSSLELGDSALYFCASSEGTGGWQPQHFGDGTRLSIL.

V usage is TRBV9 and J usage is TRBJ1-5, with D tentatively TRBD1 (6 bases). V was trimmed by 3 bases and J by 2 bases, leaving 9 bases between them. Germline V gene data show CDR1 as SGDLS and CDR2 as YYNGEE. The CDR3 covers 14 residues. CDR3 sequence: CASSAGVGNQPQHF. CDR3 DNA sequence: TGTGCCAGCAGCGCAGGGGTGGGCAATCAGCCCCAGCATTTT.

The chain uses TRBV29-1 and TRBJ2-3; perhaps TRBD1 as D (5 bases). Germline loops: CDR1 SQVTM, CDR2 ANQGSEA. The CDR3 loop spans 13 amino acids. V was pared by 1 base and J by 2 bases, with 7 bases between. CDR3 coding DNA: TGCAGCGTTGAAGTACAGGACACAGATACGCAGTATTTT. Protein product: CSVEVQDTDTQYF.

The V gene is TRBV7-6, the J gene TRBJ1-1, with TRBD1 matching over 9 bases. After removal of 5 bases from V and 1 base from J, the junction contained 5 bases not matched to a gene. Looked up from germline, CDR1 is SGHVS and CDR2 is FNYEAQ. The CDR3 has 15 residues. The CDR3 DNA sequence: TGTGCCAGCAGCCCCAACAGGGGGCGGAACACTGAAGCTTTCTTT. Translating gives CASSPNRGRNTEAFF.

The CDR3 DNA reads as TGTGCCAGCAGCCAAGCGCGAATTACCGGGGAGCTGTTTTTT. It encodes CASSQARITGELFF. This sequence joins TRBV14 and TRBJ2-2; D is undetermined. The CDR3 loop spans 14 amino acids. The ends were cut back, 1 base at V and 5 bases at J, with 8 bases in the middle. Germline CDR1 is SGHDN and CDR2 is FVKESK.

This chain uses TRBV5-8 with TRBJ2-1, with 9 bases matching TRBD1. This CDR3 has 15 amino acids. J was trimmed by 10 bases and V by 0 bases; bases with no gene match: 8. Per germline, CDR1 SGHTS and CDR2 YDEGEE. CDR3 coding DNA: TGTGCCAGCAGCTTGGCCTTGACAGGGGGGGACGAGCAGTTCTTC. Translation gives CASSLALTGGDEQFF.

The CDR3 nucleotides are TGTGCCAGCAGCGTACACATGGACAGGTCGGAGGAGCAGTACTTC. Its protein product is CASSVHMDRSEEQYF. The chain combines TRBV9 with TRBJ2-7, with 7 nucleotides matching TRBD1. This CDR3 spans 15 amino acids. Germline-derived CDR1 and CDR2 are SGDLS and YYNGEE. V lost 1 base and J lost 7; bases outside the gene matches: 11.